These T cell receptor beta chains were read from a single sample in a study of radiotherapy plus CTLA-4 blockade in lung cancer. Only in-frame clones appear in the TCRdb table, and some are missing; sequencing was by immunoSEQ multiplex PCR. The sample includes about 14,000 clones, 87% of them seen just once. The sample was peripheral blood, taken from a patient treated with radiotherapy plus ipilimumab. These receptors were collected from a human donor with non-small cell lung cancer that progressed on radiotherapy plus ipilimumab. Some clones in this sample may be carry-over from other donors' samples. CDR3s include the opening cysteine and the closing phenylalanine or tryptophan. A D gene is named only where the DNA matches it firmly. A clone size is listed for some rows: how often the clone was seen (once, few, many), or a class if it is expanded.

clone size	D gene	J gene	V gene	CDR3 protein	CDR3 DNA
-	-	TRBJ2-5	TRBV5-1	CASSLGDLQETQYF	TGCGCCAGCAGCTTGGGGGACTTGCAAGAGACCCAGTACTTC
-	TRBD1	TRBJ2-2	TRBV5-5	CASSLVGQATGELFF	TGTGCCAGCAGCTTGGTTGGACAGGCCACCGGGGAGCTGTTTTTT
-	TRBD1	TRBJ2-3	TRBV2	CASSLQGVDTQYF	TGTGCCAGCAGTTTACAGGGGGTGGATACGCAGTATTTT
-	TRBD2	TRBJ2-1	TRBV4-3	CASSLPSGGAYNEQFF	TGCGCCAGCAGCTTACCTAGCGGGGGAGCATACAATGAGCAGTTCTTC
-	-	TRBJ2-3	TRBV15	CATGGSGSTDTQYF	TGTGCCACCGGTGGGAGCGGGAGCACAGATACGCAGTATTTT
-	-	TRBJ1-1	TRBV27	CASSFRTTDTEAFF	TGTGCCAGCAGTTTCCGGACTACGGACACTGAAGCTTTCTTT
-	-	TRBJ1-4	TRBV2	CASKQTNEKLFF	TGTGCCAGCAAACAGACTAATGAAAAACTGTTTTTT
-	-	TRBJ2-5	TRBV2	CASSTNQETQYF	TGTGCCAGCAGTACAAACCAAGAGACCCAGTACTTC
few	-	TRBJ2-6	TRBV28	CASSSTARRDSGANVLTF	TGTGCCAGCAGCTCCACTGCTCGGAGGGATAGTGGGGCCAACGTCCTGACTTTC
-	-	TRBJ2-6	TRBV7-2	CAGRSGANVLTF	TGTGCCGGCCGCTCTGGGGCCAACGTCCTGACTTTC
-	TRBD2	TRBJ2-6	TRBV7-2	CASGGGGPGANVLTF	TGTGCCAGCGGCGGCGGGGGTCCTGGGGCCAACGTCCTGACTTTC
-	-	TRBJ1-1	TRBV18	CASSPGGQDTEAFF	TGTGCCAGCTCACCGGGGGGGCAGGACACTGAAGCTTTCTTT
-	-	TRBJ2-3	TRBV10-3	CAISRGASRTDTQYF	TGTGCCATCTCCCGCGGGGCCTCGAGAACAGATACGCAGTATTTT
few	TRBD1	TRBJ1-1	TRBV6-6	CASSYLTGGTEAFF	TGTGCCAGCAGTTACCTGACAGGGGGCACTGAAGCTTTCTTT
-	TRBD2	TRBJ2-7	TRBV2	CASSDRLAENYEQYF	TGTGCCAGCAGTGATCGTCTAGCGGAGAACTACGAGCAGTACTTC
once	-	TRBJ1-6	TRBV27	CASSFNTETYNSPLHF	TGTGCCAGCAGTTTTAATACAGAAACCTATAATTCACCCCTCCACTTT
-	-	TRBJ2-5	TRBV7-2	CASSFPWDTQETQYF	TGTGCCAGCAGCTTCCCTTGGGACACTCAAGAGACCCAGTACTTC
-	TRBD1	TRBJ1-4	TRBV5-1	CASSLMTGNEKLFF	TGCGCCAGCAGCTTGATGACAGGGAATGAAAAACTGTTTTTT
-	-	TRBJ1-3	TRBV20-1	CSADRGNTIYF	TGCAGTGCAGACAGGGGAAACACCATATATTTT
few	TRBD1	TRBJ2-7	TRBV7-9	CASSTGQGAIREQYF	TGTGCCAGCAGCACGGGACAGGGGGCGATACGCGAGCAGTACTTC
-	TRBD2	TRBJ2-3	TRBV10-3	CAISGTSGVGTDTQYF	TGTGCCATCAGTGGGACTAGCGGGGTGGGCACAGATACGCAGTATTTT
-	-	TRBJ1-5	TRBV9	CASSEGFVRNQPQHF	TGTGCCAGCAGCGAGGGGTTTGTACGTAATCAGCCCCAGCATTTT
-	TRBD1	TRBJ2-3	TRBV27	CASSQAPTGLTDTQYF	TGTGCCAGCAGCCAAGCGCCGACAGGGCTCACAGATACGCAGTATTTT
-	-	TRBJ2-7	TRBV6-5	CASSGASYEQYF	TGTGCCAGCAGCGGAGCCAGCTACGAGCAGTACTTC
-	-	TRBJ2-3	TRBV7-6	CASSLVSGGAGTDTQYF	TGTGCCAGCAGCTTAGTCTCTGGGGGCGCGGGCACAGATACGCAGTATTTT
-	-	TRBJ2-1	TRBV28	CASSLGTGLGEQFF	TGTGCCAGCAGTCTAGGGACAGGACTAGGCGAGCAGTTCTTC
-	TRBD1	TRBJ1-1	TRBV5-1	CASSLGGGGRGEAFF	TGCGCCAGCAGCTTGGGTGGAGGGGGCCGGGGTGAAGCTTTCTTT
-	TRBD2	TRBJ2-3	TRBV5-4	CASSYTSGTTDTQYF	TGTGCCAGCAGTTATACTAGCGGGACGACAGATACGCAGTATTTT
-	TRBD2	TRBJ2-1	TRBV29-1	CSVRGTSGRGRYNEQFF	TGCAGCGTCCGGGGGACTAGCGGGAGAGGGAGGTACAATGAGCAGTTCTTC
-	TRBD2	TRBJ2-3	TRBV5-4	CASTDGRAGRDTQYF	TGTGCCAGCACCGACGGGAGGGCAGGAAGAGATACGCAGTATTTT
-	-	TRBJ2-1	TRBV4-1	CASSQDSGLTGKSSYNEQFF	TGCGCCAGCAGCCAAGATAGCGGCCTAACCGGAAAGAGCTCCTACAATGAGCAGTTCTTC
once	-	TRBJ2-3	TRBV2	CASRRGGFSTDTQYF	TGTGCCAGTCGGAGAGGTGGCTTCAGCACAGATACGCAGTATTTT
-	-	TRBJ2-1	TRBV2	CASPPEQYNEQFF	TGTGCCAGTCCCCCGGAGCAGTACAATGAGCAGTTCTTC
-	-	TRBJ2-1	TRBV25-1	CASSEGGGAYNEQFF	TGTGCCAGCAGTGAAGGGGGCGGAGCCTACAATGAGCAGTTCTTC
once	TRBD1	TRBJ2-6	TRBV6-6	CASSPTGASGANVLTF	TGTGCCAGCAGTCCGACAGGGGCATCTGGGGCCAACGTCCTGACTTTC
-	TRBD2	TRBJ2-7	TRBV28	CASRLGRAYEQYF	TGTGCCAGCCGCCTCGGGAGGGCCTACGAGCAGTACTTC
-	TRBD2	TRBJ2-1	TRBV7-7	CASSSTSGSSYNEQFF	TGTGCCAGCAGTTCCACAAGCGGGAGCTCCTACAATGAGCAGTTCTTC
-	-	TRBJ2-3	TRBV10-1	CASSEGGDTQYF	TGCGCCAGCAGTGAGGGTGGCGATACGCAGTATTTT
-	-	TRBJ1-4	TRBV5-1	CASSLQGPAGKLFF	TGCGCCAGCAGCTTACAGGGACCTGCTGGAAAACTGTTTTTT
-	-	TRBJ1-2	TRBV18	CASHDRMTGYTF	TGTGCCAGTCATGACAGGATGACAGGCTACACCTTC
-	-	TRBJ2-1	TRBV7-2	CASSLLVSGFNEQFF	TGTGCCAGCAGCTTACTAGTGTCGGGATTCAATGAGCAGTTCTTC
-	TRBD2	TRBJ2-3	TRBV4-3	CASSQDVSGPSDTQYF	TGCGCCAGCAGCCAAGATGTTAGCGGGCCGTCAGATACGCAGTATTTT
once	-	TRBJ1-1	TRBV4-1	CASSQIGGLGGDTEAFF	TGCGCCAGCAGCCAAATAGGGGGACTGGGAGGGGACACTGAAGCTTTCTTT
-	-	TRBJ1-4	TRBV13	CASSPSRMMRGEKLFF	TGTGCCAGCAGCCCTAGTAGGATGATGAGAGGCGAAAAACTGTTTTTT
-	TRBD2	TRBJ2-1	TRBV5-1	CASSLGGLASREQFF	TGCGCCAGCAGCTTGGGAGGACTAGCGAGCAGAGAGCAGTTCTTC
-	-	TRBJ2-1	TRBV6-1	CASSEWGETSASDEQFF	TGTGCCAGCAGTGAATGGGGGGAGACCTCAGCAAGCGATGAGCAGTTCTTC
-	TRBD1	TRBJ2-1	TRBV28	CASRTHSTGGHNEQFF	TGTGCCAGCAGGACCCACTCGACAGGGGGCCACAATGAGCAGTTCTTC
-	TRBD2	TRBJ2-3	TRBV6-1	CASSERWEGDTQYF	TGTGCCAGCAGTGAACGATGGGAGGGAGATACGCAGTATTTT
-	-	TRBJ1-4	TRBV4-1	CASSQVTSAGEKLFF	TGCGCCAGCAGCCAAGTCACCAGCGCGGGGGAAAAACTGTTTTTT
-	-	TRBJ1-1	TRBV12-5	CASALDSQKAFF	TGTGCTAGTGCCTTGGACAGTCAAAAAGCTTTCTTT
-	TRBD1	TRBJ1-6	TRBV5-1	CASSPGQGGLNSPLHF	TGCGCCAGCAGCCCCGGACAGGGGGGCCTTAATTCACCCCTCCACTTT
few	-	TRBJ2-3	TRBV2	CASRLTSDTQYF	TGTGCCAGCAGGTTAACTAGCGATACGCAGTATTTT
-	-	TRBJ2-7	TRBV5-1	CASSSTTGLYEQYF	TGCGCCAGCAGCTCGACGACAGGCCTCTACGAGCAGTACTTC
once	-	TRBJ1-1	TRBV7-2	CASSLFWRNTEAFF	TGTGCCAGCAGCTTATTTTGGAGGAACACTGAAGCTTTCTTT